These 4 T cell receptor beta chains came from one sample sequenced in a study of cytomegalovirus exposure and HLA in healthy donors. PCR used 60 Vbeta primers and 13 Jbeta primers. Measured with immunoSEQ multiplex PCR; TCRdb has only the in-frame clones, and not every one. Of 80,000 or so clones in the sample, over 55% are singletons; the top ten hold 5% to 6%. Sequenced: PBMCs. The receptors here all came from a man between 25 and 39 years old in good health and CMV-seropositive.

The chain joins TRBV7-2 to TRBJ2-1; TRBD1 agrees at 8 bases. The CDR3 has 16 amino acids. Germline V gene sequence: CDR1 SGHTA, CDR2 FQGNSA. Germline trimming cut 1 base from V and 4 bases from J; bases unmatched to any gene: 6. For the CDR3, the DNA is TGTGCCAGCAGCTTAGTATCCAGGGGGCCTTACAATGAGCAGTTCTTC. It yields the protein CASSLVSRGPYNEQFF.

This clone occurred a few times. V usage is TRBV10-3 and J usage is TRBJ2-5; 8 nucleotides match TRBD2. TRBJ2-7 explains the end of the DNA better; the J call may be wrong. The CDR3 consists of 14 residues. The V gene's germline CDR1 is ENHRY and CDR2 SYGVKD. The CDR3 DNA follows: TGTGCCACCCGGGGCGGGGGGCTTACCTACGAGCAGTACTTC. Translated: CATRGGGLTYEQYF.

J is TRBJ2-3 and V is TRBV19, with TRBD2 matching 8 bases. Per germline, CDR1 LNHDA and CDR2 SQIVND (reference sequence). V was pared by 8 bases and J by 0 bases, with 10 bases of the junction left unmatched. This CDR3 comprises 16 residues. The CDR3 loop is CASVGTGGPSTDTQYF. The CDR3 coding sequence is TGTGCCAGTGTTGGGACGGGAGGGCCCAGCACAGATACGCAGTATTTT.

The chain couples TRBV28 to TRBJ2-5, with 7 bases aligning to TRBD2. The V segment lost 5 bases and the J segment 4 bases; nucleotides outside the gene matches: 10. In germline, CDR1 is MDHEN, CDR2 SYDVKM. This CDR3 spans 15 amino acids. Here the CDR3 DNA reads TGTGCCAGCAGTCCTGGGGCGGGAGAGGGAGAGACCCAGTACTTC. Translation: CASSPGAGEGETQYF.